This section outlines one TCR beta chain sequence together with its context. This sample stems from a study of blood T cell repertoires in COVID-19. Study-level information: Sources were T cells, B-cell-depleted T cells, or PBMCs; the material itself was cDNA or gDNA.

The V end lost 2 bases, the J end lost 7 bases, and 8 bases lay between the germline ends. Germline V gene lookup returns CDR1 LGHDT and CDR2 YNNKEL (reference sequence). This CDR3 is built from 13 residues. Original processing methods: Nucleated cell number was recorded as an estimate derived from reference gene primer amplification. Using immunoSEQ multiplex PCR, the repertoire was profiled, and TCRdb retains in-frame clones only, with some absent. Clonal size and the V and J genes are those of that table, whereas D and trimming came from the DNA. The sample has about 56,000 clones; about 88% are singletons.

The sequenced sample was peripheral blood. V gene TRBV3-1 (or the pseudogene TRBV3-2) combines with J gene TRBJ2-2; D not certain. This sequence originates from a woman in her sixties with COVID-19, enrolled during active disease. The CDR3 nucleotides are TGTGCCAGCAGCCAAAGTTCGGTCGGGGAGCTGTTTTTT. This translates into CASSQSSVGELFF.